A single sample is the source of the 23 T cell receptor beta chains below, sequenced in a study of PD-1 blockade in mismatch repair-deficient tumors. Method: immunoSEQ multiplex PCR; TCRdb's copy keeps in-frame clones and lacks some. The sample records roughly 120,000 clones, about 80% being singletons. The specimen comprised peripheral blood, sampled around 60 weeks after starting pembrolizumab. These receptors all stem from an adult with mismatch repair-deficient cancer.

The chain has TRBV11-3 and TRBJ2-7, with a possible D match to TRBD2 (5 bases). Germline CDR1 SGHNT, CDR2 YENEEA. The CDR3 is 15 amino acids. V was cut by 5 bases and J by 2 bases, with 16 bases left in between. The CDR3 DNA sequence: TGTGCCAGCAGCCACCTTAAGGGAGCCCCCTACGAGCAGTACTTC. This encodes CASSHLKGAPYEQYF.

The rearrangement joins TRBV7-3 to TRBJ2-6; D perhaps matches TRBD1 (5 bases). With 4 bases removed from V and 4 bases from J, the gap between germline ends came to 14 bases. Germline V gives CDR1 SGHTA, CDR2 FQGTGA. The CDR3 sequence is 16 residues long. The CDR3 DNA reads as TGTGCCAGCAGCTCGACCCCAGGGCCCGGGGCCAACGTCCTGACTTTC. Translating gives CASSSTPGPGANVLTF.

This clone has only a few counts. This chain uses TRBV7-9 with TRBJ2-3; D might be TRBD1 (5 bases). Trimming shortened V by 4 bases and J by 2 bases, and 10 bases separated the two germline ends. The CDR3 covers 14 residues. Per germline, CDR1 SEHNR and CDR2 FQNEAQ (reference sequence). The DNA of the CDR3 is TGTGCCAGCAGCTCCGGACACGCCACAGATACGCAGTATTTT. Protein sequence: CASSSGHATDTQYF.

This clone occurred once. The genes are TRBV10-2 and TRBJ2-1, with a possible D match to TRBD2 (6 bases). The CDR3 consists of 14 residues. Between the trimmed V and J ends, which lost 3 bases and 1 base, there was a span of 7 bases. Per germline, CDR1 WSHSY and CDR2 SAAADI. The CDR3 DNA reads TGCGCCAGCAGTGACCGGGAGTCCTACAATGAGCAGTTCTTC. Its protein is CASSDRESYNEQFF.

The chain recombines TRBV27 with TRBJ2-1, with no clear D. The V gene lost 5 bases and the J gene lost 10 bases, with 9 bases spanning the gap. The CDR3 covers 11 residues. CDR1 and CDR2 (germline): MNHEY, SMNVEV (reference sequence). CDR3 nucleotides: TGTGCCAGCAGTAGCCCCAGGGAGCAGTTCTTC. It encodes CASSSPREQFF.

J is TRBJ1-1 and V is TRBV10-3; no definite D call. Germline lookup yields CDR1 ENHRY and CDR2 SYGVKD. V lost 5 bases, J lost 4 bases, and 11 bases lay in between. There are 13 residues in the CDR3. CDR3 DNA sequence: TGTGCCATCAGTTTGGATCGTTTCACTGAAGCTTTCTTT. Translated: CAISLDRFTEAFF.

This chain links TRBV4-1 with TRBJ2-7; 7 bases are a match to TRBD1. The CDR3 has 15 amino acids. The junction had 9 bases not matched to a gene; V was cut back by 2 bases and J by 5 bases. CDR1 is MGHRA, CDR2 YSYEKL, per germline. The CDR3 sequence is CASSQPSTGNNEQYF. The CDR3 DNA is TGCGCCAGCAGCCAACCCTCGACAGGGAATAACGAGCAGTACTTC.

This chain connects TRBV6-5 to TRBJ1-2; tentative D call: TRBD1 (6 bases). Germline-derived CDR1 and CDR2 are MNHEY and SVGAGI. CDR3 length: 13 amino acids. The V gene lost 6 bases and the J gene lost 1 base, with 9 bases spanning the gap. Here the CDR3 DNA reads TGTGCCAGCAGACTGGACAGTAACTATGGCTACACCTTC. This codes for CASRLDSNYGYTF.

The J gene is TRBJ2-7, the V gene TRBV7-9; no clear D gene. Trimming left V 2 bases short and J 2 bases short, with 10 bases between. The CDR3 runs 14 residues. The germline V gene encodes CDR1 SEHNR and CDR2 FQNEAQ (reference sequence). CDR3: CASSLWTVAYEQYF. CDR3 DNA sequence: TGTGCCAGCAGCTTATGGACCGTCGCCTACGAGCAGTACTTC.

The rearrangement uses TRBV2 and TRBJ1-1; D remains unclear. There are 12 residues in the CDR3. Germline V gene sequence: CDR1 SNHLY, CDR2 FYNNEI. V dropped 6 bases and J dropped 1 base, with 6 bases sitting between them. The CDR3 here is CASSGENTEAFF. For the CDR3, the DNA is TGTGCCAGCAGCGGTGAGAACACTGAAGCTTTCTTT. Combining the CDR3 with reference TRBV2 and TRBJ1-1 gives the whole variable domain EPEVTQTPSHQVTQMGQEVILRCVPISNHLYFYWYRQILGQKVEFLVSFYNNEISEKSEIFDDQFSVERPDGSNFTLKIRSTKLEDSAMYFCASSGENTEAFFGQGTRLTVV.

This chain joins TRBV11-1 and TRBJ2-3; 7 positions match TRBD2. The CDR3 has 14 amino acids. The V gene end was trimmed by 7 bases and the J gene end by 0 bases; junction bases not matched to a gene: 4. CDR1 is SGHAT and CDR2 is FQDESV in the germline V gene (reference sequence). The CDR3: CASTSGASTDTQYF. CDR3 DNA: TGTGCCAGCACGAGCGGGGCTAGCACAGATACGCAGTATTTT.

This chain joins TRBV7-9 and TRBJ1-4; D remains unclear. The CDR3 covers 12 residues. CDR1 is SEHNR, CDR2 FQNEAQ, per germline (reference sequence). The V end lost 3 bases, the J end lost 8 bases, and 7 bases lay between the germline ends. DNA for the CDR3: TGTGCCAGCAGCTTGGGTGGGGAAAAACTGTTTTTT. Translated, it gives CASSLGGEKLFF.

This chain links TRBV6-5 with TRBJ1-2; no definite D call. Trimming stripped 2 bases from V and 7 bases from J, with 5 bases between. CDR3 length: 11 amino acids. Germline CDR1 MNHEY, CDR2 SVGAGI. This CDR3 is CASSYGPGYTF. For the CDR3, the DNA is TGTGCCAGCAGTTACGGGCCTGGCTACACCTTC.

This clone was seen only once. This may come from a read error, since a much larger clone is one base off. Other DNA sequences from this sample encode an identical CDR3 as well. The rearrangement joins TRBV4-1 to TRBJ2-5; D assignment may be TRBD1 or TRBD2 (5 bases each). CDR3 length: 15 amino acids. In germline, CDR1 is MGHRA, CDR2 YSYEKL. The CDR3 loop reads CASSQVEGPQETQYF. CDR3 bases: TGCGCCAGCAGCCAGGTTGAGGGACCCCAAGAAACCCAGTACTTC.

This chain joins TRBV4-2 and TRBJ1-1; maybe TRBD1 (5 bases). The CDR3 contains 14 residues. V was cut by 1 base and J by 4 bases, with 10 bases left in between. Germline V lookup: CDR1 LGHNA, CDR2 YNFKEQ. The CDR3 bases are TGTGCCAGCAGCCAAGCACCAGGGTCCACTGAAGCTTTCTTT. It encodes CASSQAPGSTEAFF.

The V gene is TRBV11-3, the J gene TRBJ2-1; tentative D call: TRBD1 (7 bases). Germline V CDR1 and CDR2: SGHNT, YENEEA. The CDR3 spans 14 residues. Trimming shortened V by 2 bases and J by 9 bases, and 14 bases separated the two germline ends. The DNA for the CDR3 is TGTGCCAGCAGCTTAATCGGAGGGGGCACTGAGCAGTTCTTC. Its translation is CASSLIGGGTEQFF.

The rearrangement uses TRBV7-2 and TRBJ2-3; 16 positions match TRBD2. V trimming: 1 base; J trimming: 1 base; junction bases outside the gene matches: 5. The CDR3 covers 19 residues. Germline V lookup: CDR1 SGHTA, CDR2 FQGNSA. CDR3: CASSLGGTSGRGGTDTQYF. Here the CDR3 DNA reads TGTGCCAGCAGCTTAGGTGGGACTAGCGGGAGGGGAGGCACAGATACGCAGTATTTT.

This chain links TRBV6-4 with TRBJ1-5; D gene unclear. Trimming pared 4 bases from V and 6 bases from J, leaving 10 bases between. This CDR3 is built from 13 residues. CDR1 is MRHNA and CDR2 is SNTAGT in the germline V gene. CDR3 nucleotides: TGTGCCAGCAGTGCCGAGGAGGGTCAGCCCCAGCATTTT. Amino acid sequence: CASSAEEGQPQHF.

The chain employs TRBV28 and TRBJ2-7; 7 bases are shared with TRBD2. CDR3 length equals 13 residues. With V trimmed by 6 bases and J by 1 base, 3 bases remained unmatched. The germline gives CDR1 MDHEN, CDR2 SYDVKM. CDR3 sequence: CASSRTRSYEQYF. As DNA, the CDR3 is TGTGCCAGCAGCAGGACTAGATCCTACGAGCAGTACTTC. The entire variable domain, with the rest obtained from reference TRBV28 and TRBJ2-7, is as follows: DVKVTQSSRYLVKRTGEKVFLECVQDMDHENMFWYRQDPGLGLRLIYFSYDVKMKEKGDIPEGYSVSREKKERFSLILESASTNQTSMYLCASSRTRSYEQYFGPGTRLTVT.

The rearrangement uses TRBV15 and TRBJ2-5; the match to TRBD2 covers 12 bases. In germline, CDR1 is LNHNV, CDR2 YYDKDF (reference sequence). This CDR3 has 14 residues. V trimming: 3 bases; J trimming: 5 bases; junction bases outside the gene matches: 1. The CDR3, as DNA: TGTGCCACCAGCAGGGGACTAGCGGGTGAGACCCAGTACTTC. Translated: CATSRGLAGETQYF.

The chain links TRBV5-1 to TRBJ2-1; TRBD2 matches 8 bases. CDR3 length equals 13 residues. The J segment lost 8 bases and the V segment lost 2 bases, leaving 3 bases of the junction unmatched. Germline V gives CDR1 SGHRS, CDR2 YFSETQ. The CDR3 DNA reads as TGCGCCAGCAGCTTTGGACTAGCCTATGAGCAGTTCTTC. The encoded protein is CASSFGLAYEQFF.

The genes are TRBV27 and TRBJ2-7, with 7 bases aligning to TRBD2. Losses at the gene ends were 6 bases for V and 6 bases for J; bases not matched to a gene: 14. The CDR3 sequence is 15 residues long. The germline CDR1 and CDR2 sequences are MNHEY and SMNVEV (reference sequence). The CDR3 coding sequence is TGTGCCAGCAGCCCAAGGACTAGGCCCTCTCCCGAGCAGTACTTC. Protein: CASSPRTRPSPEQYF.

V usage is TRBV19 and J usage is TRBJ1-2; D remains ambiguous. The ends were cut back, 1 base at V and 6 bases at J, with 9 bases in the middle. CDR1 is LNHDA, CDR2 SQIVND, per germline (reference sequence). This CDR3 region has 13 residues. This CDR3 reads CASSIGTGDGYTF. The CDR3 DNA reads as TGTGCCAGTAGTATAGGTACCGGCGATGGCTACACCTTC.